This TCR beta chain was identified during a study of shared clonotypes between healthy human individuals. Study-wide context: Researchers assigned three CD4 naive, three CD4 memory, two CD8 naive and one CD8 memory plate to each donor.

Sequencing was at deep level. This table comes from immunoSEQ multiplex PCR, and its TCRdb copy is limited to in-frame clones, with some not included. Of about 1.5 million clones listed, 98% were seen once; the top ten hold 0.4% to 0.45%. In germline, CDR1 is ENHRY, CDR2 SYGVKD. The CDR3 is 18 amino acids. The germline V and J ends were trimmed by 1 base and 3 bases, with 19 bases remaining between them. From CD4+ cells came CD45RA+ naive and CD45RA-negative memory subsets. This rearrangement joins TRBV10-3 to TRBJ2-1; perhaps D is TRBD1 or TRBD2 (6 bases each). What was sequenced was naive CD4+ T cells sorted from blood. The subset denotes: CD45RA+ positively selected. The origin of this receptor is a man under 40 in good health. As DNA, the CDR3 is TGTGCCATCAGTGAGTGGGGGGCGGGTCAGGTATTCTACAATGAGCAGTTCTTC. Translated, it gives CAISEWGAGQVFYNEQFF.